The clone carrying this TCR beta chain was seen many times. Its matching antigen is unknown. V was clipped by 4 bases and J by 0 bases; unmatched bases: 16. The length of the CDR3 is 19 residues. The data originate from a study of CD8 T cells in ankylosing spondylitis. Points from the study as a whole: Previously reported in reactive arthritis synovial fluid and blood were some of the motif variants. There was a TCR beta motif, made of 7 to 9 highly homologous variants, that appeared characteristic of ankylosing spondylitis blood. Researchers report that disease-linked clones proved CD8+ and relatively rare in peripheral blood.

By quantitative 5'-RACE with molecular barcodes, the TCR beta libraries were made. TCRdb reanalysed the 5' RACE reads using MiXCR and keeps one entry per CDR3 protein. The table includes under 400,000 distinct CDR3 sequences, 11% detected once. The rearrangement uses TRBV12-3 or TRBV12-4 and TRBJ2-3, with 7 bases that match TRBD2. The receptor's source is a female donor with ankylosing spondylitis or in good health (not recorded which). Source material: blood, either unsorted or a sorted T cell fraction (not recorded which). CDR3 loop: CASSSLAARLRTSTDTQYF. The CDR3 DNA reads as TGTGCCAGCAGTTCCCTAGCGGCGCGACTGAGGACTAGCACAGATACGCAGTATTTT.